This TCR beta chain is from a study of blood T cell repertoires in COVID-19. On the study more broadly: The analysed material was cDNA or gDNA that came from T cells, B-cell-depleted T cells, or PBMCs.

The repertoire was sequenced with immunoSEQ multiplex PCR; TCRdb's copy has only in-frame clones and lacks some. The sample lists about 270,000 clones, 88% seen once, with 1% in the top ten. The CDR3 sequence is 18 residues long. V shed 6 bases, J shed 9 bases, and the junction held 23 bases outside the gene matches. In germline, CDR1 is SGHTA, CDR2 FQGNSA. The sequenced material came from PBMCs or T cells enriched from blood (not recorded which). This chain links TRBV7-2 with TRBJ1-2; the match to TRBD1 covers 9 bases. The TCR was taken from a woman aged 30 to 39 who had recovered from COVID-19. CDR3 DNA sequence: TGTGCCAGCAGGCTATCGACGGGCACCGGGACAGGGAAAAAGAGCTACACCTTC. This translates into CASRLSTGTGTGKKSYTF. The variable domain in full, with the rest retrieved from reference TRBV7-2 and TRBJ1-2, is GAGVSQSPSNKVTEKGKDVELRCDPISGHTALYWYRQSLGQGLEFLIYFQGNSAPDKSGLPSDRFSAERTGGSVSTLTIQRTQQEDSAVYLCASRLSTGTGTGKKSYTFGSGTRLTVV.